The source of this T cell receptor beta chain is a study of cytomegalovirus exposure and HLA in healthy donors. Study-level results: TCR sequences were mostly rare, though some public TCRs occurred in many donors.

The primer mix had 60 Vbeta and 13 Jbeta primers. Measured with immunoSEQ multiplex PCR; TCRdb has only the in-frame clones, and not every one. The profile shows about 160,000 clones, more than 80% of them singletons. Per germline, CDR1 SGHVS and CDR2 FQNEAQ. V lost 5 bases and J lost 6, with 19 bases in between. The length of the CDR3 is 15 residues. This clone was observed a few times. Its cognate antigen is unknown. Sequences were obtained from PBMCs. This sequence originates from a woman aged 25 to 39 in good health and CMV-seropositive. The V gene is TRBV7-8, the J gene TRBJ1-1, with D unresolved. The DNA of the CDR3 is TGTGCCAGCAGCCCATTGAGGTGGGGAGGCGCTGAAGCTTTCTTT. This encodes CASSPLRWGGAEAFF.